This TCR beta chain was sequenced in a study of blood T cell repertoires in COVID-19. Germline V lookup: CDR1 LNHDA, CDR2 SQIVND (reference sequence). The CDR3 runs to 13 residues. The ends were cut back, 5 bases at V and 1 base at J, with 8 bases in the middle. The protocol was immunoSEQ multiplex PCR, while the TCRdb copy is restricted to in-frame clones and leaves out a portion. The top ten clones hold around 9% of a sample with approximately 70,000 clones, around nine tenths of them seen once. The TCR sequence derives from a human donor in a cohort sampled during active COVID-19. Sequencing was performed on peripheral blood. This chain joins TRBV19 and TRBJ1-1; tentatively, D is TRBD1 (5 bases). The CDR3 DNA sequence: TGTGCCAGTAGTGCCGGGGGGAACACTGAAGCTTTCTTT. This gives the protein CASSAGGNTEAFF.